This T cell receptor (beta chain) came from a study of shared clonotypes between healthy human individuals (dated by TCRdb to between 2020 and 2021). In terms of the full investigation: A couple of women and a few men aged 18 to 49 years were included in the cohort. Per donor, three plates each were used for CD4 naive and CD4 memory, two for CD8 naive, and one for CD8 memory. Blood TCR repertoires of 5 or 6 healthy adults were deeply sequenced to estimate repertoire size and the extent of clonotype sharing between individuals. To increase sequencing depth and limit assay-specific biases, different laboratories used diverse techniques to prepare libraries and sequence TCR repertoires. Per donor, leukapheresis produced somewhere between about 0.85 and 8.9 billion PBMCs. General conclusions and limits of the study: Incomplete sequencing was indicated by rarefaction of sorted-subset datasets, despite the large sequencing depth. Higher generation probabilities were observed for clonotypes shared by all four sorted-subset donors than for non-shared clonotypes. Because the study included a small number of donors, the genetic and exposure-history diversity represented was limited. Pairwise subsampling indicated that sequencing depth was expected to affect the degree of clonotype sharing among donors. Sampling was restricted to blood, and TCR repertoires in tissue are likely to differ from TCR repertoires in blood. Naive subsets generally had larger estimated clonotype richness than memory subsets. Across a few donors, approximately 5% of naive CD4, approximately 3.6% of naive CD8, under 2.5% of memory CD4, and 0.4% of memory CD8 clonotypes were shared.

V drops 4 bases and J drops 0 bases, leaving 13 bases in between. CDR3 length: 15 amino acids, cysteine to phenylalanine. The CDR3 DNA has 45 bases and is translated from base 1. According to the germline V gene, CDR1 reads KGHSH and CDR2 reads LQKENI. Regarding this clone: The antigen this receptor binds is unknown. No per-base quality is available; no much larger clone lies one base away.

Donors were healthy HIV-negative adults with no recently reported acute infections or vaccinations. Only Caucasian adults living in Nashville, Tennessee, USA were represented among the donors. Magnetic negative selection was used to enrich CD4+ T cells, after which naive cells were positively selected on CD45RA and the negative fraction became the memory subset. Blood was obtained by leukapheresis, after which PBMCs were separated by Ficoll-Histopaque density gradient centrifugation and cryopreserved in liquid nitrogen vapor phase. Analytical flow cytometry was used to check the purity and quantity of each magnetically sorted T cell population. Each sorted fraction had its genomic DNA isolated and then quantified by UV absorbance on a Nanodrop 2000c. Using the deep immunoSEQ assay, TCR CDR3 regions were amplified from genomic DNA by multiplex PCR. Extracted genomic DNA from each cell subset was distributed evenly across all wells of several immunoSEQ 96-well plates, and each plate was treated as a replicate. For sorted subsets, 200 to 250 ng of genomic DNA, equivalent to 30,000 or so T cell genomes, went into each replicate PCR. Purified libraries were quantified with a Qubit 3.0 fluorometer, sized on a Bioanalyzer 2100, and re-quantified with the KAPA Library Quantification kit. Every immunoSEQ 96-well plate was sequenced on a dedicated single-read 150-cycle Illumina NextSeq 550 flow cell. As for the authors' bioinformatics: Because only junctional sequences without quality scores were contained in the immunoSEQ output, filtering matching that applied to full-length reads could not be performed. To assign V/J genes and CDR3, sequences were annotated using PyIR, a Python wrapper for IgBLAST v1.9, with IMGT germline references. Reads were filtered out if the reads had weak V/J assignments (E-value above 1e-6), no CDR3, stop codons, out-of-frame junctions, or ambiguous translated residues. V3J clonotypes were defined as sequences sharing an identical inferred V gene, J gene, and CDR3 amino acid sequence. Percentage overlap between repertoires was computed as shared unique clonotypes divided by the size of the smaller repertoire. Richness of each repertoire was evaluated using RTK rarefaction, the Chao1 estimator, and Recon v2.1 estimates of unobserved clonotypes. For all TCRbeta clonotypes obtained by the gDNA method from a few donors, generation probabilities were computed with OLGA. The immuneACCESS repertoire file appears here via TCRdb, limited to in-frame rearrangements. These files lack a portion of the clones; in checked studies, under half of the deficit traces to unresolved V genes, and the cause of the others is not known. The V and J calls and clone size are taken from that table; D and trimming were inferred from the DNA. The sample includes around 1 million clones, with 76% observed a single time. The ten largest clones take up about 1.5% of the sample.

This TCR derives from a young man in good health. Sequenced: memory CD4+ T cells sorted from blood. The cell subset or site label, as the study defines it: CD45RA-negative fraction. The chain joins TRBV18 to TRBJ2-7, with a tentative D call of TRBD1 or TRBD2, each matching 5 bases. The sequence in DNA is TGTGCCAGCTCACTCGGGACCGGTAGCTCCTACGAGCAGTACTTC. Its product reads: CASSLGTGSSYEQYF.